The TCR beta chain described here comes from a study of shared clonotypes between healthy human individuals. The V and J ends lost 7 bases and 5 bases respectively, with 22 bases between them. The CDR3 extends over 16 amino acids. Per the germline V gene, CDR1 is MDHEN and CDR2 is SYDVKM. TCRdb keeps only in-frame clones here, not all; method: immunoSEQ multiplex PCR. The sample contains some 2,500,000 clones, 92% of which appear only once. What was sequenced was naive CD4+ T cells from PBMCs. Subset described: CD45RA+ positively selected. This clonotype was sampled from a man aged 18-30 years in good health. Some clones in this sample may be carry-over from other donors' samples. The chain has TRBV28 and TRBJ2-3; either TRBD1 or TRBD2 may fit D (5 bases each). The chain's CDR3 is CASTTAGRARLDTQYF. The CDR3 nucleotides read TGTGCCAGCACCACCGCGGGCAGGGCCCGATTAGATACGCAGTATTTT. The full variable domain, in which reference TRBV28 and TRBJ2-3 provide the parts outside the CDR3, is DVKVTQSSRYLVKRTGEKVFLECVQDMDHENMFWYRQDPGLGLRLIYFSYDVKMKEKGDIPEGYSVSREKKERFSLILESASTNQTSMYLCASTTAGRARLDTQYFGPGTRLTVL.